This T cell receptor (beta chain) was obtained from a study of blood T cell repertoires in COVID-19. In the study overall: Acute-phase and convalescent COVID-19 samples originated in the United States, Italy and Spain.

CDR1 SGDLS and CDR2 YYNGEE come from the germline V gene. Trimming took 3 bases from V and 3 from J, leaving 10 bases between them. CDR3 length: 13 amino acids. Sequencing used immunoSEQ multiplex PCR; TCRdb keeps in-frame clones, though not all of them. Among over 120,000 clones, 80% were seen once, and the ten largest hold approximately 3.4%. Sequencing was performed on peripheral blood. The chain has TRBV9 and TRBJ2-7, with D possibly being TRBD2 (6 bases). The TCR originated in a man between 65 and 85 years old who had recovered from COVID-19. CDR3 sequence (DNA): TGTGCCAGCAGCGCGGGACTTGGCTACGAGCAGTACTTC. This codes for CASSAGLGYEQYF.